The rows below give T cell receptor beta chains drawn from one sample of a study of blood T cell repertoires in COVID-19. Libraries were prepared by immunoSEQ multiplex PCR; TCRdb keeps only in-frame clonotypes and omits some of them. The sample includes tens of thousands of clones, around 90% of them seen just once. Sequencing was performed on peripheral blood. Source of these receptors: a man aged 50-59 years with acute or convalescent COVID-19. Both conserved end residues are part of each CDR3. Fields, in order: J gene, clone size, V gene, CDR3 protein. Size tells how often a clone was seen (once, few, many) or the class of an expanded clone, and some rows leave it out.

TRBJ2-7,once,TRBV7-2,CASSLERSSYEQYF
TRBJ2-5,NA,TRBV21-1,CASSVHFGGGPQETQYF
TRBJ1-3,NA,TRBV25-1,CASSIGTASGNTIYF
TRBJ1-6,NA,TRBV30,CAQRRDRDSPLHF
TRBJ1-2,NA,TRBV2,CASSAPGLSTSSYGYTF
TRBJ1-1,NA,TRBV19,CASSMASTEAFF
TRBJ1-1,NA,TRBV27,CASSLYRGTEAFF
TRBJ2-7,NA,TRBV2,CASRPQGVSYEQYF
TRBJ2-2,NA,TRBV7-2,CASSYGGVSAGELFF
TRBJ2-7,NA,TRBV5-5,CASSPPLTGNIDEQYF
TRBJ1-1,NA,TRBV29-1,CSGQGEWTEAFF
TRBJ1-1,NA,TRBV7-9,CASSYRTEASKAFF
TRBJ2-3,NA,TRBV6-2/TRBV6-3,CASSYSARETDTQYF
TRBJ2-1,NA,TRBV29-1,CSVGSQGNEQFF
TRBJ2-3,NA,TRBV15,CATSGAGGNSDTQYF
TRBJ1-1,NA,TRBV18,CASSLDRGVGWAFF
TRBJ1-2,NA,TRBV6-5,CASSYEGEDTF
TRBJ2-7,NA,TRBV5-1,CASSLYTGGNEQYF
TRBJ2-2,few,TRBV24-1,CATSDFKDRRTGELFF
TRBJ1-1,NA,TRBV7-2,CASSLVSGSGNTEAFF
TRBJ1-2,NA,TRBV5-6,CASSLGQGAGGYTF
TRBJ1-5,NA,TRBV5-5,CASSRQWGRDQPQHF